The sequence of this T cell receptor (beta chain) was determined in a study of cytomegalovirus exposure and HLA in healthy donors. Turning to the study itself: The same platform used for the approximately 670 first-cohort repertoires was also used for the 100 to 150 validation repertoires, as a later analysis reported.

Clones were read by immunoSEQ multiplex PCR, and TCRdb kept only the in-frame ones, dropping some. The sample consists of tens of thousands of clones, approximately 86% of them appearing once. V lost 2 bases to trimming and J lost 0 bases, with 6 bases between them. The CDR3 totals 14 residues. CDR1 and CDR2 from the germline V gene are MRHNA and SNTAGT. In regard to this clone: Antigen specificity is unknown.

Study-wide points: The study labeled under 200 TCR beta chains cytomegalovirus-associated. Most TCR sequences were rare, but some public TCRs occurred in many donors. It was reportedly the case that the classifier diagnosed cytomegalovirus status with high specificity and sensitivity.

The source of this sequence is a young man in good health and CMV-seronegative. V and J are TRBV6-4 and TRBJ2-3; D is uncertain. The sequencing sample was made of PBMCs. CDR3 bases: TGTGCCAGCAGTGACATGTCTAGCACAGATACGCAGTATTTT. Amino acids: CASSDMSSTDTQYF.